The rows below give T cell receptor beta chains drawn from one sample of a study of blood T cell repertoires in COVID-19. The data were produced by immunoSEQ multiplex PCR, yet TCRdb's version contains in-frame clones alone and is incomplete. The sample has 200,000 or so clones, approximately 90% seen once. Sequencing was performed on peripheral blood. Source of these receptors: a man aged 45-65 years with acute or convalescent COVID-19. CDR3s include the opening cysteine and the closing phenylalanine or tryptophan. The order of the fields is CDR3 protein, CDR3 DNA, J gene, V gene, D gene, clone size. A D gene is named only where the DNA matches it firmly. Rows may omit the clone size; those that give it use once, few, many or a size class.

CASSPLRRDGSGYTF	TGTGCCAGCAGCCCCCTTAGGAGGGATGGTTCTGGCTACACCTTC	TRBJ1-2	TRBV3-1/TRBV3-2	-	once
CASTPGTSGGWGTDTQYF	TGCGCCAGCACCCCCGGGACTAGCGGGGGCTGGGGCACAGATACGCAGTATTTT	TRBJ2-3	TRBV5-1	TRBD2	-
CASSLQMNTEAFF	TGTGCCAGCAGTTTGCAGATGAACACTGAAGCTTTCTTT	TRBJ1-1	TRBV12-3/TRBV12-4	-	-
CASSHGRVGGGTEAFF	TGTGCCAGCAGCCACGGAAGGGTAGGAGGAGGCACTGAAGCTTTCTTT	TRBJ1-1	TRBV3-1/TRBV3-2	-	-
CASSPTGHEQYF	TGTGCCAGCAGCCCTACAGGGCACGAGCAGTACTTC	TRBJ2-7	TRBV7-2	-	-
CASSPQGQQPQHF	TGTGCCAGCAGCCCACAGGGTCAACAGCCCCAGCATTTT	TRBJ1-5	TRBV3-1/TRBV3-2	-	-
CASSPLSNNYGYTF	TGCGCCAGCAGCCCACTAAGTAATAACTATGGCTACACCTTC	TRBJ1-2	TRBV5-1	-	-
CASSIAAVPGEAFF	TGTGCCAGCAGCATCGCCGCAGTCCCTGGCGAAGCTTTCTTT	TRBJ1-1	TRBV3-1/TRBV3-2	-	-
CASSGGLGAVLNEKLFF	TGCGCCAGCAGCGGGGGCCTAGGGGCCGTACTAAATGAAAAACTGTTTTTT	TRBJ1-4	TRBV5-1	-	-
CASMASKGSSYEQYF	TGTGCCAGTATGGCCTCTAAAGGGAGCTCCTACGAGCAGTACTTC	TRBJ2-7	TRBV19	-	-
CASMGEFHYGYTF	TGTGCCAGCATGGGAGAGTTCCACTATGGCTACACCTTC	TRBJ1-2	TRBV27	-	-
CASSEDGAARRRETEAFF	TGTGCCAGCAGCGAGGATGGGGCAGCCCGACGGAGGGAGACTGAAGCTTTCTTT	TRBJ1-1	TRBV9	-	-
CASSLVGQGHGYTF	TGTGCCAGCAGCTTAGTGGGGCAGGGTCATGGCTACACCTTC	TRBJ1-2	TRBV7-9	-	-
CASSYQLAGDEQYF	TGTGCCAGCAGTTATCAACTAGCGGGGGACGAGCAGTACTTC	TRBJ2-7	TRBV6-5	TRBD2	few
CASSQRGNRATNEKLFF	TGTGCCAGCAGCCAAAGGGGAAACAGGGCAACTAATGAAAAACTGTTTTTT	TRBJ1-4	TRBV3-1/TRBV3-2	-	-
CASGLGVNYGYTF	TGTGCCTCCGGCCTCGGAGTTAACTATGGCTACACCTTC	TRBJ1-2	TRBV27	-	-
CASSLVGDRADEQYF	TGTGCCAGCAGCTTAGTTGGGGACAGGGCGGACGAGCAGTACTTC	TRBJ2-7	TRBV7-8	TRBD1	-
CASSSVGSGGQETQYF	TGTGCCAGCAGTTCCGTAGGTAGCGGGGGGCAAGAGACCCAGTACTTC	TRBJ2-5	TRBV6-6	TRBD2	-
CASSSGVGIYNEQFF	TGTGCCAGCTCTTCAGGGGTAGGGATTTACAATGAGCAGTTCTTC	TRBJ2-1	TRBV18	-	once
CAVSSRQGWMNTEAFF	TGTGCCGTAAGCAGCCGCCAGGGCTGGATGAACACTGAAGCTTTCTTT	TRBJ1-1	TRBV3-1/TRBV3-2	-	-
CASSSPGTGSTEAFF	TGTGCCAGCAGCTCTCCCGGGACAGGGAGTACTGAAGCTTTCTTT	TRBJ1-1	TRBV11-2	TRBD1	once
CASSANPTGNTEAFF	TGCGCCAGCAGTGCAAACCCGACAGGGAACACTGAAGCTTTCTTT	TRBJ1-1	TRBV10-1	-	-
CASRSGQGDGYTF	TGTGCCAGCAGATCCGGACAGGGGGATGGCTACACCTTC	TRBJ1-2	TRBV6-1	TRBD1	-
CAHRLGGLNTEAFF	TGTGCTCACCGGCTCGGGGGGTTGAACACTGAAGCTTTCTTT	TRBJ1-1	TRBV6-5	-	-
CALKLGAGNTIYF	TGTGCCTTAAAACTCGGGGCTGGAAACACCATATATTTT	TRBJ1-3	TRBV30	-	-
CASDPGTGGLYTEAFF	TGTGCTAGTGACCCCGGGACAGGGGGCCTTTACACTGAAGCTTTCTTT	TRBJ1-1	TRBV12-5	TRBD1	-
CASSLGGAVVGIDEQYF	TGTGCCAGCAGCTTAGGTGGGGCAGTTGTGGGGATTGACGAGCAGTACTTC	TRBJ2-7	TRBV11-2	-	-
CASAGVFGQPQHF	TGTGCCAGCGCGGGGGTCTTTGGTCAGCCCCAGCATTTT	TRBJ1-5	TRBV19	-	-
CASSPMRGGAKNIQYF	TGTGCCAGCAGCCCCATGAGGGGGGGAGCCAAAAACATTCAGTACTTC	TRBJ2-4	TRBV7-6	-	-
CSVTIDRGGYTF	TGCAGCGTTACGATTGACAGGGGAGGCTACACCTTC	TRBJ1-2	TRBV29-1	TRBD1	-
CAVGGRGRDNEQFF	TGTGCCGTAGGGGGACGAGGCAGGGACAATGAGCAGTTCTTC	TRBJ2-1	TRBV5-6	-	-
CASSVEAQGQGYTF	TGTGCCAGCAGCGTAGAGGCACAGGGGCAGGGCTACACCTTC	TRBJ1-2	TRBV9	TRBD1	-
CASSLASQGAKNIQYF	TGTGCCAGCAGCTTAGCGAGCCAGGGGGCCAAAAACATTCAGTACTTC	TRBJ2-4	TRBV7-6	-	once
CASSLAQDYGYTF	TGCGCCAGCAGCTTGGCGCAGGACTATGGCTACACCTTC	TRBJ1-2	TRBV5-1	-	-
CASEKNTEAFF	TGTGCCAGTGAGAAGAACACTGAAGCTTTCTTT	TRBJ1-1	TRBV6-5	-	-
CAILGQRSYEQYF	TGTGCCATCCTAGGACAGCGCTCCTACGAGCAGTACTTC	TRBJ2-7	TRBV6-5	-	few
CASSPDRGSSYNSPLHF	TGTGCCAGCAGTCCCGACAGGGGAAGCTCCTATAATTCACCCCTCCACTTT	TRBJ1-6	TRBV13	TRBD1	-
CASSPEPRSYEQYF	TGTGCCAGCAGCCCCGAGCCCCGCTCCTACGAGCAGTACTTC	TRBJ2-7	TRBV9	-	-
CASSLTGISNQPQHF	TGTGCCAGCAGTTTGACCGGGATCAGCAATCAGCCCCAGCATTTT	TRBJ1-5	TRBV6-2/TRBV6-3	-	-
CASSLRTSLNSPLHF	TGTGCCAGCAGTTTGCGGACATCATTGAATTCACCCCTCCACTTT	TRBJ1-6	TRBV6-1	-	-
CASSLTAGLNTEAFF	TGTGCCAGCAGCTTAACGGCAGGCTTGAACACTGAAGCTTTCTTT	TRBJ1-1	TRBV7-6	-	-
CASSSQTGGCTF	TGTGCCAGCAGTTCGCAGACAGGGGGATGCACCTTC	TRBJ1-2	TRBV12-3/TRBV12-4	TRBD1	-
CASTLTENTEAFF	TGTGCCAGCACCCTGACAGAGAACACTGAAGCTTTCTTT	TRBJ1-1	TRBV12-3/TRBV12-4	-	-
CASSYSAALNYGYTF	TGTGCCAGCAGTTACTCGGCGGCCCTGAACTATGGCTACACCTTC	TRBJ1-2	TRBV6-5	-	-
CASSTHRASEQYF	TGTGCCAGCAGCACCCACAGGGCTAGCGAGCAGTACTTC	TRBJ2-7	TRBV7-9	-	-
CASSWTGETPYEQYF	TGTGCCAGCAGTTGGACAGGGGAGACCCCCTACGAGCAGTACTTC	TRBJ2-7	TRBV6-5	TRBD1	-
CASSIRDSSNNSPLHF	TGTGCCAGTAGTATAAGAGACAGTTCAAATAATTCACCCCTCCACTTT	TRBJ1-6	TRBV19	-	-
CASSPNSAGGPETQYF	TGTGCCAGCAGCCCCAACTCGGCGGGGGGGCCTGAGACCCAGTACTTC	TRBJ2-5	TRBV7-9	TRBD2	-
CASSLGADGYTF	TGTGCCAGCAGCTTAGGTGCGGATGGCTACACCTTC	TRBJ1-2	TRBV7-9	-	-